This T cell receptor beta chain was observed in a study of regulatory T cells in long-lasting Graves disease. With iRepertoire HTBI primers and Arm-PCR of CDR3 regions, TCR beta libraries were built. In TCRdb, the multiplex PCR reads were re-called with MiXCR into one record per CDR3 protein. The table records about half a million distinct CDR3 sequences, approximately 23% of them present only once. CDR1 and CDR2 from the germline V gene are SEHNR and FQNEAQ (reference sequence). Trimming pared 3 bases from V and 4 bases from J, leaving 13 bases between. The CDR3 is 15 amino acids. Noted time point: persistent/refractory GD, antithyroid drugs over 5 years with positive TRAb. Following extraction of RNA from PBMCs, that RNA was used to make the TCR library.

V and J are TRBV7-9 and TRBJ1-5; possible D gene TRBD1, 5 bases. The sequences come from peripheral blood mononuclear cells (PBMCs), collected when the disease was refractory, from a patient treated with antithyroid drugs. This clonotype was obtained from a female donor with Graves disease. This CDR3 is CASSFGSGVNQPQHF. As DNA, the CDR3 is TGTGCCAGCAGCTTCGGCTCGGGGGTAAATCAGCCCCAGCATTTT.